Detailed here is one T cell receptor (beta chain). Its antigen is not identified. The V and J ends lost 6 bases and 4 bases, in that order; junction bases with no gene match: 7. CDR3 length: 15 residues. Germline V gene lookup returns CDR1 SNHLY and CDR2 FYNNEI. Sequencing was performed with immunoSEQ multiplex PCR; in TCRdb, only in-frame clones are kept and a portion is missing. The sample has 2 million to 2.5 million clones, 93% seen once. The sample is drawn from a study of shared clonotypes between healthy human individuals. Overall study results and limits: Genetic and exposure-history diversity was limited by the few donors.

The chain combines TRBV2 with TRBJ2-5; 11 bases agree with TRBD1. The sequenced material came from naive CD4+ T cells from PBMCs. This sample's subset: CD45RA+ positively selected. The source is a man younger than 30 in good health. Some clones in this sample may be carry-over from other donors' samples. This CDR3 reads CASSVDRGLLETQYF. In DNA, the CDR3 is TGTGCCAGCAGCGTGGACAGGGGGCTACTAGAGACCCAGTACTTC.